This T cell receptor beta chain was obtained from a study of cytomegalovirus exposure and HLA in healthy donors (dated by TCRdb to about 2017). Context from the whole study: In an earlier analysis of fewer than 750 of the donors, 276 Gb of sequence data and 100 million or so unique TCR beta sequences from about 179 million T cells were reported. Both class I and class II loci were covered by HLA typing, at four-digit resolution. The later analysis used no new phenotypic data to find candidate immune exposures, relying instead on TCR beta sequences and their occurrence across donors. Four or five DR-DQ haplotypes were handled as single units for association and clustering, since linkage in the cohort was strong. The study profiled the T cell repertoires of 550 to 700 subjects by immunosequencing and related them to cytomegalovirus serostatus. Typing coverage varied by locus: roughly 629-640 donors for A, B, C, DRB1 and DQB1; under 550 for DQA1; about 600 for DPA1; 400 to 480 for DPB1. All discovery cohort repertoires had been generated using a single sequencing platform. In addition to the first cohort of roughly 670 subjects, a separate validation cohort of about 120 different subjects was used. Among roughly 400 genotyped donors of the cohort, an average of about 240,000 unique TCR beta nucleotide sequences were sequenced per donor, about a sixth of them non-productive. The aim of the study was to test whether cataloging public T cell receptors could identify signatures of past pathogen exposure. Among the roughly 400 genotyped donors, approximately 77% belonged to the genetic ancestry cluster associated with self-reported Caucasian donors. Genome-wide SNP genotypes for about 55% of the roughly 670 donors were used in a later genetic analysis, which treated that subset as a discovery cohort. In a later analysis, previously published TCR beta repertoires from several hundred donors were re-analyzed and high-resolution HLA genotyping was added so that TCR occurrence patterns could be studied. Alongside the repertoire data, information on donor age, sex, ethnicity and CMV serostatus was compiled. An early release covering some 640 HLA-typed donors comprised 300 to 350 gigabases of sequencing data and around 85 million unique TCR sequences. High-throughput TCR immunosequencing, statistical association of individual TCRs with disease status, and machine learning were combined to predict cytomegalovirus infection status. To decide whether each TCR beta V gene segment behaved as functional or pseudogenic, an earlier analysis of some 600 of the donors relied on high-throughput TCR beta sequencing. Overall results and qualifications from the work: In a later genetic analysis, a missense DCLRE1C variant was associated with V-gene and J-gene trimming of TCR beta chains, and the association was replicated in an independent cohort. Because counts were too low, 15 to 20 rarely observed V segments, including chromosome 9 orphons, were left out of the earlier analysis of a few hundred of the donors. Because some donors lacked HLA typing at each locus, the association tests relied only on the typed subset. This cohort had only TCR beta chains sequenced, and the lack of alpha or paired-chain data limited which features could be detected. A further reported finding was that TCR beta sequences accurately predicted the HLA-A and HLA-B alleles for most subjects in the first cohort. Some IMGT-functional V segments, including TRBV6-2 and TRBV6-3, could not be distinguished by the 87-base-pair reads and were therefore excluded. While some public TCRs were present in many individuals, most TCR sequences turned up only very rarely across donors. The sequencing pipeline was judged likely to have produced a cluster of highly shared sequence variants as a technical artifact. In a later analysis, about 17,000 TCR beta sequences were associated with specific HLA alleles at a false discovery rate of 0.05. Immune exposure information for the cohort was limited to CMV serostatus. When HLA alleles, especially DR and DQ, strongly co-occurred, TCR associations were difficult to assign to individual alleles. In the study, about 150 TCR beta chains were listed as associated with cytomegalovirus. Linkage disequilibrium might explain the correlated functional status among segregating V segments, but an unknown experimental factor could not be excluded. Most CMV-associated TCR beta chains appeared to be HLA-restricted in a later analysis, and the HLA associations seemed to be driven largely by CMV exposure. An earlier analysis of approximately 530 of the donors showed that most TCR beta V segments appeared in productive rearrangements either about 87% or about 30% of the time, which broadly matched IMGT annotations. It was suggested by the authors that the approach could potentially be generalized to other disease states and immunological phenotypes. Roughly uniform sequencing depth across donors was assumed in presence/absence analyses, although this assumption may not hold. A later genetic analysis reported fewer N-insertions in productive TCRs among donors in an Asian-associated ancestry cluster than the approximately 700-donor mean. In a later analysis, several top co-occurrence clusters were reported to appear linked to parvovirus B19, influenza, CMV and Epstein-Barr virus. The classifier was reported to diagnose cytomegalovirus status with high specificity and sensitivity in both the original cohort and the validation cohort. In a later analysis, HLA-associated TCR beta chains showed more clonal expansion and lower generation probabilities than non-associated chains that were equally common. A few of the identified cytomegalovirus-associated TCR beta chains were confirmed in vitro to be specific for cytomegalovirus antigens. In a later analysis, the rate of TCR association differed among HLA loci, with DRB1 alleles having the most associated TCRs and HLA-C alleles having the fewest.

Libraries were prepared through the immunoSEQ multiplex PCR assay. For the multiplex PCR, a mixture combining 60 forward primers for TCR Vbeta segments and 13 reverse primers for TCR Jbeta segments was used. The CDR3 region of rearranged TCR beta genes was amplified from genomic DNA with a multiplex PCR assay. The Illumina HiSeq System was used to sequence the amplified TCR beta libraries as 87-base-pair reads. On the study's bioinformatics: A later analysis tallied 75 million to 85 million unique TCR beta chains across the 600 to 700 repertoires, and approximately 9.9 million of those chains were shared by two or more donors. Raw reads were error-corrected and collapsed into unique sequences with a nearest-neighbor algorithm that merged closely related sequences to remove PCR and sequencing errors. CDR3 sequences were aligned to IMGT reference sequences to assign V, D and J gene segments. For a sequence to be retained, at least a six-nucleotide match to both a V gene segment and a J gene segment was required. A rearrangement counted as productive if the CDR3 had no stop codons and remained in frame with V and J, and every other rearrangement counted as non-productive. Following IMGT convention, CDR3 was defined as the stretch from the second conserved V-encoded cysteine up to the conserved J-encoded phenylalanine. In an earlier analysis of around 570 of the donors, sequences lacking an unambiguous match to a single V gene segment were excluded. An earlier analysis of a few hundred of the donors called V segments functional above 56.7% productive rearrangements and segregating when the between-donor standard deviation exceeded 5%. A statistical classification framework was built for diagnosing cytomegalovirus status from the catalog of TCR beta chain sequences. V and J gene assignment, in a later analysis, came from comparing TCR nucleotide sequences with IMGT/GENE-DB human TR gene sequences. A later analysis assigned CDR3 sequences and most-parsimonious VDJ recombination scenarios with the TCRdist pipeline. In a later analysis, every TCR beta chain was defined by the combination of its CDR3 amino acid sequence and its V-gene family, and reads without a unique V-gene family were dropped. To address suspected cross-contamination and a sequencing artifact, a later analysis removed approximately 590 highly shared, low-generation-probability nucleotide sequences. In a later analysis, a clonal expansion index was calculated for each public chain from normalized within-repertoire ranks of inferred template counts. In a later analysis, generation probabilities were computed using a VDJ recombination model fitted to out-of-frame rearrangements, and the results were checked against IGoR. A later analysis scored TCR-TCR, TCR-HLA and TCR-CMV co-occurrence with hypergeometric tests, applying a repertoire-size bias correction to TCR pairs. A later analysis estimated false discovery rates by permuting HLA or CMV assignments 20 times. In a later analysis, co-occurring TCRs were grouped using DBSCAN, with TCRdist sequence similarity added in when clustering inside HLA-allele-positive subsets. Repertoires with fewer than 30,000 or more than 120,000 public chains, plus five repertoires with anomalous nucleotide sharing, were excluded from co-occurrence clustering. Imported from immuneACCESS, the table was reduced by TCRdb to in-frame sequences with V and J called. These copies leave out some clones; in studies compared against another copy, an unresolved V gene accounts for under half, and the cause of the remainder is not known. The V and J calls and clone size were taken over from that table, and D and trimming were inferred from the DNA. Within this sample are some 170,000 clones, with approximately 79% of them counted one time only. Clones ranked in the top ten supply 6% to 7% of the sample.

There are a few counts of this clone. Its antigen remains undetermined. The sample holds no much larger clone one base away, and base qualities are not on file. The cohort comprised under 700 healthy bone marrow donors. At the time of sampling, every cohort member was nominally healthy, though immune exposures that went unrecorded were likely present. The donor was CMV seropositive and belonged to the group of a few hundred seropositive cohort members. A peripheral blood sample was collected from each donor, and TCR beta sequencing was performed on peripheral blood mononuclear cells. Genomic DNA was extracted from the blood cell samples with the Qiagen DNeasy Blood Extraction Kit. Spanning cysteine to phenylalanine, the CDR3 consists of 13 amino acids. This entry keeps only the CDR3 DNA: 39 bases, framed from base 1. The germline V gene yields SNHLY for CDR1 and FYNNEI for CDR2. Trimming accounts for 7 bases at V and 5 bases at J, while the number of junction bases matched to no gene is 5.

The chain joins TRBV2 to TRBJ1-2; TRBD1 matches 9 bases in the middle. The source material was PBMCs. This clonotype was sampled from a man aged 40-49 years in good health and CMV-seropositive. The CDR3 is CASTPTGGYGYTF. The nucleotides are TGTGCCAGCACGCCGACAGGGGGTTATGGCTACACCTTC.